These T cell receptor beta chains were read from a single sample in a study of T cells in Graves' hyperthyroidism and ophthalmopathy. MiXCR was run by TCRdb on the multiplex PCR reads, yielding one entry per CDR3 protein. The repertoire includes a few hundred thousand distinct CDR3 sequences, 16% of them detected once, and roughly 3.4% sits in the top ten. Sequencing used blood. The receptors come from a middle-aged woman with Graves' ophthalmopathy. Both conserved end residues are part of each CDR3. D genes are given only for firm matches. Clone size, where shown, is once, few, many, or a class for clones that have expanded.

d_call | j_call | v_call | clone_size | cdr3_nt | cdr3_aa
TRBD2 | TRBJ2-3 | TRBV3-1 | few | TGTGCCAGCAGCCGCCGACTAGCGGGAGGGTTTATAGATACGCAGTATTTT | CASSRRLAGGFIDTQYF
. | TRBJ1-5 | TRBV20-1 | many | TGCAGTGCTCTAGGACGGACCAGCAATCAGCCCCAGCATTTT | CSALGRTSNQPQHF
. | TRBJ2-3 | TRBV12-5 | few | TGTGCTAGTGGTTTGGACCTGGATACGCAGTATTTT | CASGLDLDTQYF
TRBD1 | TRBJ2-7 | TRBV18 | many | TGTGCCAGCTCACCGGACAGGGCCAGCGAGCAGTACTTC | CASSPDRASEQYF
TRBD1 | TRBJ2-7 | TRBV27 | many | TGTGCCAGCAGTCGACGGTTTGCCAGGGGGCCTACCTACGAGCAGTACTTC | CASSRRFARGPTYEQYF
TRBD2 | TRBJ2-7 | TRBV20-1 | many | TGCAGTGCTAGAGGGGAGGGGCCGGACTACGAGCAGTACTTC | CSARGEGPDYEQYF
TRBD2 | TRBJ2-1 | TRBV6-1 | few | TGTGCCAGCACCAACGATTGGGGGGGGGTTCTAGGGCAGTTCTTC | CASTNDWGGVLGQFF
. | TRBJ1-2 | TRBV28 | many | TGTGCCAGCAGTTTGGGAGGCAACTATGGCTACACCTTC | CASSLGGNYGYTF
. | TRBJ2-2 | TRBV20-1 | . | TGCAGTGCTAGAGATTTAGAGAAGAGGGACACCGGGGAGCTGTTTTTT | CSARDLEKRDTGELFF
. | TRBJ2-3 | TRBV18 | . | TGTGCCAGCTCACCGGTTCAGGGATGGGACACAGATACGCAGTATTTT | CASSPVQGWDTDTQYF
. | TRBJ2-2 | TRBV20-1 | few | TGCAGTGCTAGATTATCGGGACTTATCACCGGGGAGCTGTTTTTT | CSARLSGLITGELFF
. | TRBJ1-2 | TRBV20-1 | . | TGCCGATTGACAGGAAACTATGGCTACACCTTC | CRLTGNYGYTF
. | TRBJ2-3 | TRBV5-8 | many | TGTGCCAGCAGCACCCGACAGGCCGGGGCAGATACGCAGTATTTT | CASSTRQAGADTQYF
. | TRBJ2-1 | TRBV5-1 | few | TGCGCCAGCAGCTTGGGGGGGGCCCCAAGCTCCTACAATGAGCAGTTCTTC | CASSLGGAPSSYNEQFF
. | TRBJ1-3 | TRBV9 | few | TGTGCCAGCAGCGTTCAGGGGATTGGCGTCGGAAACACCATATATTTT | CASSVQGIGVGNTIYF
. | TRBJ2-7 | TRBV2 | . | TGTGCCAGCGCCGAGGGTCCCTACGAGCAGTACTTC | CASAEGPYEQYF
TRBD2 | TRBJ2-7 | TRBV7-3 | many | TGTGCCAGCAGCTTGGGACTAGCGGGGGGGCCGCGGACCTACGAGCAGTACTTC | CASSLGLAGGPRTYEQYF
TRBD2 | TRBJ2-1 | TRBV5-8 | . | TGTGCCAGCAGCTATAGCGGGATTGGTTCCCATAGCTCCTACAATGAGCAGTTCTTC | CASSYSGIGSHSSYNEQFF
. | TRBJ2-7 | TRBV10-2 | . | TGCGCCAGCAGTGAGTCGCGGACATTCTCCTACGAGCAGTACTTC | CASSESRTFSYEQYF
. | TRBJ2-1 | TRBV28 | many | TGTGCCAGCAGTTTTCACTACAATGAGCAGTTCTTC | CASSFHYNEQFF
. | TRBJ2-6 | TRBV4-1 | few | TGCGCCAGCAGCCAAGAATCAATCAGCTCTGGGGCCAACGTCCTGACTTTC | CASSQESISSGANVLTF
. | TRBJ1-6 | TRBV20-1 | . | TGCAGTGCCCCGACGGGGCTAAATTCACCCCTCCACTTT | CSAPTGLNSPLHF
. | TRBJ1-6 | TRBV2 | once | TGTGCCAGCAGTGAAGGTGTCACTTCCTCACACTTT | CASSEGVTSSHF
. | TRBJ2-1 | TRBV24-1 | few | TGTGCCACCAACGGCGACAATGAGCAGTTCTTC | CATNGDNEQFF
. | TRBJ2-2 | TRBV12-3/TRBV12-4 | many | TGTGCCAGCAGTCCCCACAGGGAGGGCACCGGGGAGCTGTTTTTT | CASSPHREGTGELFF
TRBD1 | TRBJ1-5 | TRBV20-1 | . | TGCAGTGCTTACAGGGGTTGGGGAGGCAATCAGCCCCAGCATTTT | CSAYRGWGGNQPQHF
TRBD1 | TRBJ2-3 | TRBV24-1 | . | TGTGCCACCAGTGATTACCGGGACAGGGGCCCTAGCACAGATACGCAGTATTTT | CATSDYRDRGPSTDTQYF
. | TRBJ1-5 | TRBV20-1 | . | TGCAGTGCTGTTGCAGGACACAATATTCTGTATCAGCCCCAGCATTTT | CSAVAGHNILYQPQHF
TRBD2 | TRBJ2-1 | TRBV20-1 | many | TGCAGTGCTAGAGATCCGGCGGGGGGGCTCCTGGGTGAGCAGTTCTTC | CSARDPAGGLLGEQFF
TRBD1 | TRBJ1-3 | TRBV5-1 | . | TGCGCCAGCAGTCTACAGGGGGATATAGGAAACACCATATATTTT | CASSLQGDIGNTIYF
. | TRBJ1-3 | TRBV30 | many | TGTGCCTGGAGTGGTGGGGCACTAAGCTCTGGAAACACCATATATTTT | CAWSGGALSSGNTIYF
TRBD1 | TRBJ1-1 | TRBV30 | many | TGTGCCTGCACCAGACAGGGGGCGTCTGAAGCTTTCTTT | CACTRQGASEAFF
. | TRBJ1-2 | TRBV7-9 | few | TGTGCCAGCACCCCACCGGGGGGCTATGGCTACACCTTC | CASTPPGGYGYTF
TRBD2 | TRBJ2-2 | TRBV7-8 | many | TGTGCCAGCGGACTAGCGGGAGTGAGAACCGGGGAGCTGTTTTTT | CASGLAGVRTGELFF
. | TRBJ2-1 | TRBV5-1 | many | TGCGCCAGCAGCTCGGCTGGAACATACTACAATGAGCAGTTCTTC | CASSSAGTYYNEQFF
. | TRBJ2-5 | TRBV9 | . | TGTGCCAGCAGCGTAGGGATAGGGAAGGGGCAAGAGACCCAGTACTTC | CASSVGIGKGQETQYF
TRBD2 | TRBJ2-7 | TRBV7-9 | . | TGTGCCAGCAGCTTAGCGTCGGGACTAGCCTACGAGCAGTACTTC | CASSLASGLAYEQYF
. | TRBJ1-3 | TRBV27 | few | TGTGCCAGCAGCAACAGGGTTGGAAACACCATATATTTT | CASSNRVGNTIYF
. | TRBJ2-3 | TRBV5-1 | . | TGCGCCAGCAGCTTAGATGATACGCAGTATTTT | CASSLDDTQYF
. | TRBJ1-6 | TRBV7-9 | . | TGTGCCAGCAGCTCCGGCGGGGAAGGCTCACCCCTCCACTTT | CASSSGGEGSPLHF
TRBD2 | TRBJ2-7 | TRBV5-1 | . | TGCGCCAGCAGCAAGGGACTAGCGGGCATCTCCTACGAGCAGTACTTC | CASSKGLAGISYEQYF
. | TRBJ1-3 | TRBV20-1 | few | TGCAGTGCTATAAGCTCTGGAAACACCATATATTTT | CSAISSGNTIYF
TRBD2 | TRBJ2-3 | TRBV28 | many | TGTGCCAGCAGTTTTAGGACTAGCGGAACAGATACGCAGTATTTT | CASSFRTSGTDTQYF
TRBD1 | TRBJ2-7 | TRBV5-1 | . | TGCGCCAGCAGCGTCGCCGGGACAGGGGTGTACGAGCAGTACTTC | CASSVAGTGVYEQYF
TRBD1 | TRBJ2-1 | TRBV18 | . | TGTGCCAGCTCACCACCGGTGTTCGGGACAGGGGGCAATGAGCAGTTCTTC | CASSPPVFGTGGNEQFF
. | TRBJ2-2 | TRBV3-1 | few | TGTGCCAGCAGCCAAGAGGTTGCCGGGAAGCTGTTTTTT | CASSQEVAGKLFF
. | TRBJ2-5 | TRBV12-3/TRBV12-4 | many | TGTGCCAGCAGTTTAGAAACAGCCCAAGAGACCCAGTACTTC | CASSLETAQETQYF
. | TRBJ2-7 | TRBV4-2 | many | TGTGCCAGCAGCCAAGATTTAGAGGGCCTTTACGAGCAGTACTTC | CASSQDLEGLYEQYF
. | TRBJ2-1 | TRBV30 | many | TGTGCCTGGGGGGGCTACAATGAGCAGTTCTTC | CAWGGYNEQFF
TRBD1 | TRBJ1-2 | TRBV24-1 | many | TGTGCCACCAGTGCCGGATGGGTCGGGCCGGGACAGTATGGCTACACCTTC | CATSAGWVGPGQYGYTF
TRBD2 | TRBJ2-2 | TRBV5-1 | . | TGCGCCAGCAGCCGGACTAGCGGGGCAGGGGAGCTGTTTTTT | CASSRTSGAGELFF
. | TRBJ1-5 | TRBV3-1 | many | TGTGCCAGCAGCCAAGGTAGGGCCCAGCCCCAGCATTTT | CASSQGRAQPQHF
TRBD1 | TRBJ2-2 | TRBV12-3/TRBV12-4 | . | TGTGCCAGCATCCCGGGACAGGGGACCGGGGAGCTGTTTTTT | CASIPGQGTGELFF
. | TRBJ2-3 | TRBV3-1 | many | TGTGCCAGCAGCCAAGTCGTTACCACAGATACGCAGTATTTT | CASSQVVTTDTQYF